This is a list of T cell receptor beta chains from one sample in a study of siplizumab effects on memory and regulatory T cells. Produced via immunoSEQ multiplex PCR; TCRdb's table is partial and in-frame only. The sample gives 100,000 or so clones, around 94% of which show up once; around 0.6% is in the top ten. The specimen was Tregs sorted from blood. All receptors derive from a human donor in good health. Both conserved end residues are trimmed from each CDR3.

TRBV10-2 ASSVSDRRGQPQH
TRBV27 ASSRPGLAGGDTQY
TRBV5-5 ASSLALTVPTDTQY
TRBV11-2 ASSPLNRETQY
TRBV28 ASRPWTSGKNNEQF
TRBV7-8 ASSTWTYEQY
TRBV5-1 ASSLGLANTGELF
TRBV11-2 ASSFDRLNTGELF
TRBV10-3 AISAQQGRGAF
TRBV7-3 ASSPPGGANTGELF